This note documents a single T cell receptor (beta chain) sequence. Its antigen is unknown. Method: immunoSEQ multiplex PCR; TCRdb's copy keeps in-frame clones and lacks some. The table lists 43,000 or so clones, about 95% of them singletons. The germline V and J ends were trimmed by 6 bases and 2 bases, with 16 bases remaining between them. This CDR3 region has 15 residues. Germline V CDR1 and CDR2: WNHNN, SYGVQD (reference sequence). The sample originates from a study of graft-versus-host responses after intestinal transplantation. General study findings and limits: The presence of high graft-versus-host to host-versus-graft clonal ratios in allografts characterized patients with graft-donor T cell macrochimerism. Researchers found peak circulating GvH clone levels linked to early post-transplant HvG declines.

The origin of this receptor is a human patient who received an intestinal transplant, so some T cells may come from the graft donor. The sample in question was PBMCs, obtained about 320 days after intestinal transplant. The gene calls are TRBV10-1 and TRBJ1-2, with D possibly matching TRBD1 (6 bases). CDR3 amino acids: CASRKRGGRNYGYTF. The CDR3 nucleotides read TGCGCCAGCAGAAAGAGGGGGGGTCGGAACTATGGCTACACCTTC.